The 21 T cell receptor beta chains presented below share a single source sample, sequenced in a study of OX40 agonist ivuxolimab in advanced cancers. Generated by immunoSEQ multiplex PCR, the TCRdb table keeps only in-frame clones and is missing some. The table includes 30,000 or so clones, around 84% detected once. This specimen consisted of CD4+ or CD8+ T cells sorted from blood, obtained in a trial of the OX40 agonist ivuxolimab. These receptors originate from an adult with an advanced solid tumor such as melanoma, head and neck, liver or kidney cancer.

V is TRBV6-6 and J is TRBJ2-7; D is ambiguous. The V gene's germline CDR1 is MNHNY and CDR2 SVGAGI (reference sequence). The CDR3 runs 12 residues. V lost 4 bases, J lost 13 bases, and 17 bases lay in between. In nucleotides, the CDR3 is TGTGCCAGCAGTTTCAAACAGAGACTCGCTTACTTC. Its translation is CASSFKQRLAYF.

The chain joins TRBV4-2 to TRBJ2-2, with D possibly being TRBD1 or TRBD2 (6 bases each). V was cut by 3 bases and J by 3 bases, with 14 bases left in between. Germline V gene lookup returns CDR1 LGHNA and CDR2 YNFKEQ. This CDR3 contains 16 residues. This CDR3 is CASSHPPGAYTGELFF. CDR3 in DNA: TGTGCCAGCAGCCACCCCCCGGGGGCCTACACCGGGGAGCTGTTTTTT.

The chain joins TRBV5-6 to TRBJ1-5; D may be TRBD1 (5 bases). The ends were cut back, 3 bases at V and 6 bases at J, with 13 bases in the middle. Per the germline V gene, CDR1 is SGHDT and CDR2 is YYEEEE. This CDR3 has 14 amino acids. DNA of the CDR3: TGTGCCAGCAGCTCATGGGAAGGGGTTCAGCCCCAGCATTTT. It is translated as CASSSWEGVQPQHF.

The chain uses TRBV15 and TRBJ1-6; D is unclear. The CDR3 has 14 amino acids. Germline V gene lookup returns CDR1 LNHNV and CDR2 YYDKDF (reference sequence). Trimming took off 0 bases at V and 7 bases at J, with 7 bases between the two ends. CDR3 amino acids: CATSRDLGNSPLHF. For the CDR3, the DNA is TGTGCCACCAGCAGAGATCTGGGGAATTCACCCCTCCACTTT. The variable domain in full, completed from reference TRBV15 and TRBJ1-6, reads DAMVIQNPRYQVTQFGKPVTLSCSQTLNHNVMYWYQQKSSQAPKLLFHYYDKDFNNEADTPDNFQSRRPNTSFCFLDIRSPGLGDTAMYLCATSRDLGNSPLHFGNGTRLTVT.

The chain employs TRBV4-1 and TRBJ2-5; D is ambiguous. The end of the DNA fits TRBJ2-7 better, so the J call may be wrong. From germline, CDR1 is MGHRA and CDR2 YSYEKL. This CDR3 has 15 residues. For the CDR3, the DNA is TGCGCCAGCAGCCAAGATTCTACAGCCTTCTACGAGCAGTACTTC. Its protein product is CASSQDSTAFYEQYF.

The CDR3 DNA follows: TGTGCCAGCAGTTTAGGGCTTAGCTCCTACGAGCAGTACTTC. Its protein product is CASSLGLSSYEQYF. The chain combines TRBV28 with TRBJ2-7, with D hard to call. The CDR3 loop spans 14 amino acids. V gave up 2 bases and J gave up 0 bases, with 8 bases separating them. Germline V CDR1 and CDR2: MDHEN, SYDVKM.

The chain carries TRBV9 and TRBJ1-3; D ambiguous. Germline CDR1 and CDR2: SGDLS and YYNGEE. The CDR3 has 15 amino acids. V lost 0 bases and J 1 base, leaving 8 bases between the germline ends. CDR3 nucleotide sequence: TGTGCCAGCAGCGTAGACGGCGCGTCTGGAAACACCATATATTTT. This gives the protein CASSVDGASGNTIYF.

This rearrangement joins TRBV27 to TRBJ2-1; 9 bases fit TRBD2. The germline V gene encodes CDR1 MNHEY and CDR2 SMNVEV (reference sequence). The CDR3 has 15 residues. The junction had 8 bases not matched to a gene; V was cut back by 4 bases and J by 7 bases. The CDR3 nucleotides are TGTGCCAGCAGTTGGGGAGCGGGAGGCCGGAATGAGCAGTTCTTC. It codes for CASSWGAGGRNEQFF.

V is TRBV29-1 and J is TRBJ2-2, with 8 nucleotides matching TRBD1. The CDR3 is made up of 12 amino acids. Unmatched junction bases numbered 3, after V lost 7 bases and J lost 5 bases. Germline V CDR1 and CDR2: SQVTM, ANQGSEA. The CDR3 here is CSGRQGTGELFF. DNA for the CDR3: TGCAGCGGCAGACAGGGGACCGGGGAGCTGTTTTTT.

The J gene is TRBJ2-3, the V gene TRBV5-4; 10 nucleotides match TRBD1. Trimming took 4 bases from V and 3 from J; bases not matched to a gene: 11. In germline, CDR1 is SGHNT, CDR2 YYREEE (reference sequence). This CDR3 comprises 17 residues. The CDR3 protein is CASSLPPGQGLTDTQYF. The CDR3 DNA reads TGTGCCAGCAGCCTACCGCCGGGACAGGGGTTGACAGATACGCAGTATTTT. Using reference TRBV5-4 and TRBJ2-3 for the parts outside the CDR3, the full variable domain is ETGVTQSPTHLIKTRGQQVTLRCSSQSGHNTVSWYQQALGQGPQFIFQYYREEENGRGNFPPRFSGLQFPNYSSELNVNALELDDSALYLCASSLPPGQGLTDTQYFGPGTRLTVL.

The chain carries TRBV27 and TRBJ2-1, with TRBD2 identical over 11 bases. The V and J ends lost 6 bases and 8 bases, in that order; junction bases with no gene match: 12. Germline loops: CDR1 MNHEY, CDR2 SMNVEV (reference sequence). CDR3 length equals 16 residues. The CDR3 is CASSLLAGDRSDEQFF. The DNA for the CDR3 is TGTGCCAGCAGCCTACTAGCGGGAGATCGTAGCGATGAGCAGTTCTTC.

The J gene is TRBJ2-7, the V gene TRBV4-2; 11 bases align to TRBD1. V dropped 4 bases and J dropped 5; count of bases not matched to a gene: 4. The CDR3 length is 14 residues. Germline V gene sequence: CDR1 LGHNA, CDR2 YNFKEQ. The CDR3 coding sequence is TGTGCCAGCAGCCCGCGGGACAGGGGGAACGAGCAGTACTTC. As protein: CASSPRDRGNEQYF.

Turning to this clone: The junction departs from the called germline gene at one end, perhaps through a read error. V is TRBV28 and J is TRBJ2-6, with unresolved D. This CDR3 contains 16 residues. CDR1 and CDR2 (germline): MDHEN, SYDVKM. The CDR3 DNA sequence: TGTGCCAGCAGTTCCGGCCAAGACCTTGAGGCCACCGTCCTGACTTTC. Protein sequence: CASSSGQDLEATVLTF.

V is TRBV27 and J is TRBJ1-2; D might be TRBD1 (5 bases). The V end was cut by 8 bases, the J end by 5 bases, with 9 bases between. CDR1 and CDR2 from the germline V gene are MNHEY and SMNVEV (reference sequence). The CDR3 has 11 residues. The CDR3 is CASRGGYGYTF. The CDR3 DNA reads TGTGCCAGCCGGGGGGGTTATGGCTACACCTTC.

The chain combines TRBV28 with TRBJ1-1; possibly TRBD1 for D (5 bases). The CDR3 covers 15 residues. CDR1 is MDHEN and CDR2 is SYDVKM in the germline V gene. V gave up 8 bases and J gave up 0 bases, with 16 bases separating them. The CDR3 protein is CASGTVGGMNTEAFF. CDR3 nucleotide sequence: TGTGCCAGCGGTACCGTCGGGGGGATGAACACTGAAGCTTTCTTT.

Comments on this clone: Other DNA variants within this sample encode the same CDR3. CDR3 amino acids: CASSVGGVEETQYF. In DNA form, the CDR3 reads TGTGCCAGCAGCGTAGGGGGGGTCGAAGAGACCCAGTACTTC. The chain carries TRBV9 and TRBJ2-5; D possibly corresponds to TRBD2 (6 bases). Trimming removed 0 bases at V and 3 bases at J, with 9 bases between. The CDR3 has 14 residues. The germline V gene has CDR1 SGDLS and CDR2 YYNGEE.

CDR3 in amino acids: CASTPQGIKNGYTF. CDR3 DNA sequence: TGTGCCAGCACCCCTCAGGGGATTAAAAATGGCTACACCTTC. The V gene is TRBV28, the J gene TRBJ1-2, with D perhaps matching TRBD1 (6 bases). The CDR3 runs to 14 residues. Trimming shortened V by 7 bases and J by 6 bases, and 18 bases separated the two germline ends. Germline loops: CDR1 MDHEN, CDR2 SYDVKM.

The rearrangement links TRBV7-9 to TRBJ2-7; the match to TRBD1 covers 10 bases. Germline CDR1 SEHNR, CDR2 FQNEAQ (reference sequence). Trimming removed 5 bases from V and 5 bases from J; junction bases left unmatched: 9. The CDR3 is made up of 15 amino acids. CDR3 sequence (DNA): TGTGCCAGCAGCCGTCGCGGGACAGGGGATCACGAGCAGTACTTC. Its translation is CASSRRGTGDHEQYF.

This rearrangement joins TRBV5-6 to TRBJ1-5; D possibly corresponds to TRBD1 (6 bases). This CDR3 is built from 16 residues. Germline V CDR1 and CDR2: SGHDT, YYEEEE. V lost 0 bases, J lost 7 bases, and 17 bases lay in between. CDR3 in DNA: TGTGCCAGCAGCTTGGACTCAGCGGGGGCTGGACAGCCCCAGCATTTT. It encodes CASSLDSAGAGQPQHF. Using reference TRBV5-6 and TRBJ1-5 for the parts outside the CDR3, the full variable domain is DAGVTQSPTHLIKTRGQQVTLRCSPKSGHDTVSWYQQALGQGPQFIFQYYEEEERQRGNFPDRFSGHQFPNYSSELNVNALLLGDSALYLCASSLDSAGAGQPQHFGDGTRLSIL.

The chain combines TRBV2 with TRBJ2-7; TRBD2 matches 13 bases. This CDR3 has 14 amino acids. V lost 7 bases, J lost 6 bases, and 6 bases stayed unmatched. Looked up from germline, CDR1 is SNHLY and CDR2 is FYNNEI. As DNA, the CDR3 is TGTGCCAGCATGGTCAGGACTAGCGGGAGCGAGCAGTACTTC. Translated: CASMVRTSGSEQYF.

The rearrangement uses TRBV7-3 and TRBJ2-3, with 13 bases matching TRBD2. Trimming at V came to 4 bases and at J to 14 bases, leaving 6 bases not matched to a gene. Germline assignment: CDR1 SGHTA and CDR2 FQGTGA. CDR3 size: 13 residues. The CDR3 loop is CASSSTSGGARYF. The CDR3 DNA reads as TGTGCCAGCAGCTCAACTAGCGGGGGGGCTCGGTATTTT.